These T cell receptor beta chains were read from a single sample in a study of monozygotic twins with inflammatory bowel disease. TCRdb re-called the 5' RACE reads, yielding one record per CDR3 amino acid sequence without DNA. The table lists 300,000 to 400,000 distinct CDR3 sequences. The specimen was blood. Source of these receptors: a human donor with ulcerative colitis or Crohn's disease, or a healthy co-twin of an affected twin (not recorded which). CDR3s include the opening cysteine and the closing phenylalanine or tryptophan.

v_call	j_call	cdr3_aa
TRBV6-2/TRBV6-3	TRBJ2-2	CASSPTDRVGVTGELFF
TRBV28	TRBJ1-2	CATDRLLFYTF
TRBV20-1	TRBJ2-1	CSASARTGGWDEQFF
TRBV12-3/TRBV12-4	TRBJ2-2	CASSLTPTGAPRELFF
TRBV2	TRBJ2-6	CASSEMGIFGANVLTF
TRBV4-1	TRBJ2-7	CASSQVGDRSYEQYF
TRBV5-1	TRBJ2-1	CASSWGQEGNEQFF
TRBV20-1	TRBJ2-7	CSARTLHRTYEQYF
TRBV30	TRBJ2-3	CAWGLQGSSTDTQYF
TRBV4-3	TRBJ2-1	CASSPGLAVWNEQFF
TRBV9	TRBJ2-2	CASSGRVNTGELFF
TRBV20-1	TRBJ2-5	CSAFQGAETQYF
TRBV27	TRBJ1-4	CASSFTGNNEKLFF
TRBV18	TRBJ2-7	CASSTTGPTYEQYF
TRBV20-1	TRBJ2-1	CSARLAGGIGFF
TRBV29-1	TRBJ2-2	CSGGGTGELFF
TRBV11-2	TRBJ2-1	CASSPRARDENEQFF
TRBV7-2	TRBJ2-3	CASSPVDTQYF
TRBV6-2/TRBV6-3	TRBJ1-6	CASSYSPVGTYNSPLHF
TRBV28	TRBJ2-5	CASRPIRGPGETQYF
TRBV27	TRBJ2-1	CASSLGTLVNEQFF
TRBV10-2	TRBJ2-7	CASPWTGYEQYF
TRBV28	TRBJ2-3	CATERTSGGAGEDTQYF
TRBV20-1	TRBJ2-7	CSAQPGLANNEQYF
TRBV4-3	TRBJ2-7	CASSQDGQTKKQYF
TRBV6-2/TRBV6-3	TRBJ2-7	CASTDGRGWNEQYF
TRBV5-1	TRBJ1-6	CASSLGGSYNSPLHF
TRBV12-3/TRBV12-4	TRBJ2-1	CASSLTLAGGNRQFF
TRBV11-2	TRBJ2-5	CASSQTGGSSETQYF
TRBV6-1	TRBJ1-5	CASSGEGYSNQPQHF
TRBV28	TRBJ2-7	CASSFQGRGNEQYF
TRBV4-1	TRBJ1-2	CASSPSDGRPNYGYTF
TRBV28	TRBJ2-7	CASSILLGGSRHEQYF
TRBV4-2	TRBJ1-5	CASSQGQFNQPQHF
TRBV12-3/TRBV12-4	TRBJ1-5	CASSLAPASQPQHF
TRBV20-1	TRBJ1-2	CSAPPGQATGYTF
TRBV20-1	TRBJ2-7	CSARGTSGVSSYEQYF
TRBV29-1	TRBJ1-6	CSVQPKPNSPLHF
TRBV4-3	TRBJ2-2	CASSQDGLRRGGRNTGELFF
TRBV7-2	TRBJ2-2	CASSSRRGTGELFF
TRBV12-3/TRBV12-4	TRBJ2-1	CASSPPDRGPYNEQFF
TRBV5-1	TRBJ2-3	CASSLEGIQADTQYF
TRBV7-9	TRBJ2-1	CASSSQRDIYNEQFF
TRBV27	TRBJ1-2	CASSLLGDGGYGYTF
TRBV3-1	TRBJ1-1	CASSPGLDRANGNTEAFF
TRBV29-1	TRBJ1-5	CSVAAGQGGGQPQHF
TRBV6-5	TRBJ1-2	CASSYSPDIVDYGYTF
TRBV7-3	TRBJ2-2	CASSLGSQAGGRYTGELFF
TRBV5-4	TRBJ2-7	CASSLAEGRTGRVQYF
TRBV19	TRBJ2-3	CASTLGRGQNRNTQYF
TRBV2	TRBJ2-2	CASSESGRPTGELFF
TRBV29-1	TRBJ2-2	CSVAEQGAGELFF
TRBV19	TRBJ1-5	CASSSTGGFDQPQHF
TRBV7-9	TRBJ1-2	CASSLVQGDYGYTF
TRBV5-1	TRBJ1-1	CASSPRTGLNTEAFF
TRBV12-3/TRBV12-4	TRBJ2-3	CASSSLVYTQYF
TRBV7-8	TRBJ2-5	CASSDSGTGVTQYF
TRBV5-1	TRBJ2-5	CASSSVTRGEETQYF